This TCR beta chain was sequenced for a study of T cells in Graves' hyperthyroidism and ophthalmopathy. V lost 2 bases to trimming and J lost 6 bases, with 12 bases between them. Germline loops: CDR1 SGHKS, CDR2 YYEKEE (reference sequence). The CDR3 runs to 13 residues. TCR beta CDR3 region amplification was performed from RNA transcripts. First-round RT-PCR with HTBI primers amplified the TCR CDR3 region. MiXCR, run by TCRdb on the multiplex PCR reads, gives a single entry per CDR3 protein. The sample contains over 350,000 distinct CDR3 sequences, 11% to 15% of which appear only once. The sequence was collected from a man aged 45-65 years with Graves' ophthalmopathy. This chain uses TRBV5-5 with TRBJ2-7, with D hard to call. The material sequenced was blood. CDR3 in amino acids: CASSLVVSLEQYF. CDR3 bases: TGTGCCAGCAGCTTAGTAGTATCCCTCGAGCAGTACTTC.